This TCR beta chain came from a study of cytomegalovirus exposure and HLA in healthy donors. Study results and caveats: Many donors shared some public TCRs, even though most TCR sequences were rare. The listing of roughly 160 TCR beta chains classed them as cytomegalovirus-associated.

As regards this clone: Its cognate antigen is unknown. Other DNA sequences in this sample translate to the same CDR3.

Trimming cost V 6 bases and J 1 base; bases outside gene matches: 4. Looked up from germline, CDR1 is KGHSH and CDR2 is LQKENI. The CDR3 sequence is 14 residues long. Sequencing used immunoSEQ multiplex PCR; TCRdb keeps in-frame clones, though not all of them. The repertoire includes roughly 67,000 clones, roughly nine tenths of them detected once, and 3% to 3.5% sits in the top ten. This sequence originates from a man aged 18 to 29 in good health and CMV-seronegative. The sample was PBMCs. The rearrangement joins TRBV18 to TRBJ2-7, with 9 bases lining up with TRBD1. The CDR3 reads CASSPGTGSYEQYF. CDR3 DNA: TGTGCCAGCTCTCCCGGGACAGGGTCCTACGAGCAGTACTTC.